One T cell receptor (beta chain) is described in this entry. Germline assignment: CDR1 KGHDR and CDR2 SFDVKD. Trimming took 5 bases from V and 7 from J; bases not matched to a gene: 9. This CDR3 is 14 amino acids long. As handled by the study authors: For nucleated cells, counts were estimated from reference gene primer amplification. TCRdb's table, derived via immunoSEQ multiplex PCR, lists solely in-frame clones and lacks some. The DNA gave D and trimming, while V, J and clone size come from that table. The table includes 200,000 to 250,000 clones, 80% to 85% detected once. This entry comes from a study of blood T cell repertoires in COVID-19. Across the whole study: Acute-phase and convalescent COVID-19 samples originated in the United States, Italy and Spain. The cDNA or gDNA used as material had been derived from T cells, B-cell-depleted T cells, or PBMCs.

V is TRBV24-1 and J is TRBJ2-7; 8 nucleotides align to TRBD1. The receptor was isolated from a human donor in a cohort sampled during active COVID-19. Sample: peripheral blood. CDR3 loop: CATSATSGGWEQYF. The CDR3 coding sequence is TGTGCCACCAGTGCCACGTCAGGGGGCTGGGAGCAGTACTTC.